These 9 T cell receptor beta chains originate from one sample sequenced in a study of blood T cells in healthy people across ages. Next came a second PCR, run for about 6 to 12 cycles, which used a sample-barcoded 5' primer along with a J-beta primer mix. TCRdb recomputed calls from the 5' RACE reads with MiXCR, one row per CDR3 protein. The sample lists fewer than 900,000 distinct CDR3 sequences, roughly 34% occurring once. Material: blood. These receptors were collected from a man younger than 35 in good health.

This chain connects TRBV6-4 to TRBJ2-3; TRBD2 matches 12 bases. The germline gives CDR1 MRHNA, CDR2 SNTAGT. Trimming took 3 bases from V and 2 from J; bases not matched to a gene: 3. The CDR3 spans 16 residues. The CDR3 spells CASSELAGGSTDTQYF. DNA of the CDR3: TGTGCCAGCAGTGAACTAGCGGGAGGCTCCACAGATACGCAGTATTTT.

This clonotype was detected only a few times. This chain uses TRBV12-3 or TRBV12-4 with TRBJ1-1; no definite D call. V was trimmed by 1 base and J by 6 bases, leaving 9 bases between them. The CDR3 has 13 amino acids. The CDR3 protein is CASSLEAQAEAFF. CDR3 sequence (DNA): TGTGCCAGCAGTTTAGAGGCTCAGGCTGAAGCTTTCTTT.

Ten or more counts support this clonotype. This sequence joins TRBV5-1 and TRBJ2-3, with 7 bases that match TRBD2. J gave up 3 bases and V 4 bases, and 11 bases lay outside the gene matches. The CDR3 sequence is 16 residues long. Germline-derived CDR1 and CDR2 are SGHRS and YFSETQ. The CDR3, as DNA: TGCGCCAGCAGCACCGTTGCTAGCGGAGGGACAGATACGCAGTATTTT. Translated: CASSTVASGGTDTQYF.

The V and J genes are TRBV10-3 and TRBJ1-3, with 7 positions matching TRBD1. V lost 6 bases, J lost 4 bases, and 3 bases stayed unmatched. Germline V gene sequence: CDR1 ENHRY, CDR2 SYGVKD. The CDR3 length is 13 residues. This CDR3 is CAIRGTAGNTIYF. CDR3 nucleotide sequence: TGTGCCATCAGGGGGACAGCCGGAAACACCATATATTTT.

This clonotype was seen just once. The genes are TRBV3-1 and TRBJ2-1, with 9 positions matching TRBD2. This CDR3 contains 15 residues. Unmatched junction bases numbered 13, after V lost 4 bases and J lost 12 bases. CDR1 is LGHDT and CDR2 is YNNKEL in the germline V gene (reference sequence). CDR3 sequence: CASSLEASGKVGQFF. The CDR3 DNA reads TGTGCCAGCAGCCTAGAAGCTAGCGGGAAGGTTGGGCAGTTCTTC.

The table lists this clonotype with a few counts. The CDR3 is CSVVGTEAFF. CDR3 in DNA: TGCAGCGTTGTGGGCACTGAAGCTTTCTTT. The chain recombines TRBV29-1 with TRBJ1-1; no reliable D call. The CDR3 contains 10 residues. Between the trimmed V and J ends, which lost 4 bases and 4 bases, there was a span of 4 bases. From germline, CDR1 is SQVTM and CDR2 ANQGSEA.

This clonotype was observed a single time. The gene calls are TRBV7-2 and TRBJ2-7; perhaps TRBD2 as D (6 bases). The V end lost 2 bases, the J end lost 0 bases, and 14 bases lay between the germline ends. Germline CDR1 is SGHTA and CDR2 is FQGNSA. The CDR3 extends over 16 amino acids. The CDR3 is CTSSLRGTYSSYEQYF. The DNA for the CDR3 is TGTACCAGCAGCTTAAGAGGGACTTACAGCTCCTACGAGCAGTACTTC.

This clonotype has a handful of counts. The chain has TRBV7-9 and TRBJ1-1; D ambiguous. CDR1 SEHNR and CDR2 FQNEAQ come from the germline V gene (reference sequence). The CDR3 spans 14 residues. Trimming shortened V by 4 bases and J by 5 bases, and 14 bases separated the two germline ends. The CDR3 nucleotides read TGTGCCAGCAGCTCCCTTGGAAGTATGACTGAAGCTTTCTTT. Translating it yields CASSSLGSMTEAFF.

The chain has TRBV28 and TRBJ2-4, with D perhaps given as TRBD1 or TRBD2 (5 bases each). The CDR3 totals 16 residues. CDR1 and CDR2 (germline): MDHEN, SYDVKM. The V end lost 6 bases, the J end lost 0 bases, and 15 bases lay between the germline ends. The CDR3 region has the DNA TGTGCCAGCAGCCCGACGGGGCCGGGAGCCAAAAACATTCAGTACTTC. Translation: CASSPTGPGAKNIQYF.